One and the same sample provided the 14 T cell receptor beta chains below, sequenced in a study of T-cell memory formation after mild COVID-19. TCRdb passed the 5' RACE reads through MiXCR, listing each CDR3 protein once. The sample comprises about 560,000 distinct CDR3 sequences, around 16% of which are singletons, and about 7.4% rests with the top ten. The material sequenced was PBMCs or a T cell subset sorted from them (not recorded which). The receptors here all came from an adult woman who had mild COVID-19 (a few samples of this study predate the infection). Cell type and time point are not known.

This clonotype was seen only a few times. The chain has TRBV12-3 or TRBV12-4 and TRBJ1-5; the match to TRBD1 covers 10 bases. Trimming removed 6 bases from V and 7 bases from J; junction bases left unmatched: 6. The CDR3 covers 14 residues. CDR3 loop: CASRTGQGHQPQHF. As DNA, the CDR3 is TGTGCCAGCAGGACGGGACAGGGGCACCAGCCCCAGCATTTT.

The rearrangement joins TRBV20-1 to TRBJ2-7, with 8 positions matching TRBD2. The CDR3 has 14 amino acids. CDR1 is DFQATT and CDR2 is SNEGSKA in the germline V gene (reference sequence). Trimming removed 4 bases from V and 2 bases from J; junction bases left unmatched: 7. CDR3 in DNA: TGCAGTGCTATCTGGGCGGGGGGTCCCTACGAGCAGTACTTC. This translates into CSAIWAGGPYEQYF.

This clonotype was found a few times. This chain uses TRBV11-2 with TRBJ2-3; D perhaps matches TRBD2 (7 bases). The CDR3 sequence is 18 residues long. V was cut by 5 bases and J by 1 base, with 22 bases left in between. Germline CDR1 is SGHAT and CDR2 is FQNNGV. Written as DNA, the CDR3 is TGTGCCAGCAGCCCCCGGGGTCGGGGGGCCGTTGGCACAGATACGCAGTATTTT. As protein: CASSPRGRGAVGTDTQYF.

This clonotype was seen a few times. The chain is built from TRBV3-1 and TRBJ1-1, with D possibly being TRBD1 (6 bases). CDR1 and CDR2 (germline): LGHDT, YNNKEL (reference sequence). CDR3 length: 14 amino acids. V was clipped by 4 bases and J by 1 base, with 10 bases between them. The CDR3 protein is CASSRRGANTEAFF. The CDR3 bases are TGTGCCAGCAGCCGGCGGGGGGCGAACACTGAAGCTTTCTTT.

The J gene is TRBJ2-7, the V gene TRBV7-6; the match to TRBD2 covers 8 bases. V shed 5 bases, J shed 0 bases, and the junction held 6 bases outside the gene matches. This CDR3 is built from 15 residues. CDR1 is SGHVS and CDR2 is FNYEAQ in the germline V gene. In DNA, the CDR3 is TGTGCCAGCAGCGTTAGCGGGGACTTCTCCTACGAGCAGTACTTC. Protein sequence: CASSVSGDFSYEQYF.

This clonotype was seen many times. The gene calls are TRBV12-3 or TRBV12-4 and TRBJ2-5; D call uncertain. Trimming cost V 5 bases and J 4 bases, with 20 bases left between them. The CDR3 covers 16 residues. The CDR3, as DNA: TGTGCCAGCAGTGGCGGTGGTCTCCCCTTCAGAGAGACCCAGTACTTC. Translating gives CASSGGGLPFRETQYF.

This clonotype was found many times. One end of the junction varies from germline; a read error may be responsible. This chain uses TRBV12-3 or TRBV12-4 with TRBJ2-5, with 7 bases fitting TRBD2. CDR3 size: 14 residues. Written as DNA, the CDR3 is TGCGCCAGCAGCTTGGGGGGGGTTCAAGAGACCCAGTACTTC. Its protein product is CASSLGGVQETQYF.

This rearrangement joins TRBV19 to TRBJ1-5; D unclear. Trimming cost V 5 bases and J 6 bases, with 11 bases left between them. Germline CDR1 LNHDA, CDR2 SQIVND (reference sequence). This CDR3 is built from 13 residues. In DNA form, the CDR3 reads TGTGCCAGTAGTCGAGGGCAGGCTCAGCCCCAGCATTTT. This sequence encodes CASSRGQAQPQHF.

This clonotype was seen at least ten times. The J gene is TRBJ1-1, the V gene TRBV6-5; D is unclear. In germline, CDR1 is MNHEY, CDR2 SVGAGI. Deletions cut 2 bases from V and 0 bases from J, with 4 bases between. The CDR3 sequence is 13 residues long. CDR3 coding DNA: TGTGCCAGCAGTTACCGGGTGAACACTGAAGCTTTCTTT. It encodes CASSYRVNTEAFF.

This chain links TRBV11-3 with TRBJ2-1; D may be TRBD1 (6 bases). V was clipped by 1 base and J by 4 bases, with 17 bases between them. Germline V gives CDR1 SGHNT, CDR2 YENEEA. The length of the CDR3 is 17 residues. As DNA, the CDR3 is TGTGCCAGCAGCTTAGGAGGGGGTGGTAGTGGGTACAATGAGCAGTTCTTC. It translates to CASSLGGGGSGYNEQFF.

This clonotype occurred a few times. This rearrangement joins TRBV18 to TRBJ1-5; unclear D gene. The CDR3 length is 14 residues. The germline V gene has CDR1 KGHSH and CDR2 LQKENI. With 3 bases removed from V and 4 bases from J, the gap between germline ends came to 10 bases. The CDR3 sequence: CASSPTISNQPQHF. CDR3 nucleotide sequence: TGTGCCAGCTCACCTACGATATCAAATCAGCCCCAGCATTTT.

In its sample, this clonotype was seen a few times. The V call is TRBV4-1, the J call TRBJ2-5; 9 bases line up with TRBD2. Trimming removed 0 bases from V and 5 bases from J; junction bases left unmatched: 13. The germline V gene has CDR1 MGHRA and CDR2 YSYEKL. This CDR3 has 18 residues. CDR3 amino acids: CASSQESLAGMGGETQYF. As DNA, the CDR3 is TGCGCCAGCAGCCAAGAATCCCTAGCGGGGATGGGGGGCGAGACCCAGTACTTC.

This clonotype was seen a handful of times. The chain has TRBV7-2 and TRBJ2-1; D ambiguous. The V end was cut by 1 base, the J end by 1 base, with 11 bases between. The germline CDR1 and CDR2 sequences are SGHTA and FQGNSA. The CDR3 is made up of 16 amino acids. The CDR3 here is CASSLGGSKSYNEQFF. In DNA, the CDR3 is TGTGCCAGCAGCTTAGGGGGAAGTAAGTCCTACAATGAGCAGTTCTTC.

The DNA for the CDR3 is TGTGCCACCAGCAGTCGGATTAGCGCGACCATAAGCAGCACAGATACGCAGTATTTT. This encodes CATSSRISATISSTDTQYF. V is TRBV15 and J is TRBJ2-3; maybe TRBD2 (5 bases). Trimming cost V 3 bases and J 0 bases, with 22 bases left between them. The CDR3 consists of 19 residues. The germline V gene has CDR1 LNHNV and CDR2 YYDKDF (reference sequence). Full variable domain (remainder filled in from reference TRBV15 and TRBJ2-3): DAMVIQNPRYQVTQFGKPVTLSCSQTLNHNVMYWYQQKSSQAPKLLFHYYDKDFNNEADTPDNFQSRRPNTSFCFLDIRSPGLGDTAMYLCATSSRISATISSTDTQYFGPGTRLTVL.